This T cell receptor beta chain was identified in a study of T cell repertoires in ileal Crohn's disease. Overall study context: About half received postoperative treatment, approximately 12 with thiopurines and under 20 anti-TNF.

Profiled with immunoSEQ multiplex PCR; TCRdb holds only in-frame clones, not every one. The table records fewer than 20,000 clones, just over 90% of them present only once. Points from the study as a whole: Every patient over 26.8% clonality showed endoscopic recurrence.

Worth noting for this clone: Its antigen is unidentified.

Included were adult ileal or ileocolonic Crohn's patients indicated for ileocolonic resection. The sequenced material came from ileal tissue. This TCR was sampled from an adult with Crohn's disease.

CDR3 sequence (DNA): TGTGCCTTCAGCGACACCGGGGAGCTGTTTTTT. This sequence encodes CAFSDTGELFF. The gene calls are TRBV30 and TRBJ2-2; D gene ambiguous. The CDR3 totals 11 residues. Trimming stripped 7 bases from V and 3 bases from J, with 6 bases between. From germline, CDR1 is GTSNPN and CDR2 SVGIG (reference sequence).